The 16 T cell receptor beta chains presented below share a single source sample, sequenced in a study of identical twins. Each CDR3 protein gets one entry after TCRdb re-called the 5' RACE reads with MiXCR. The profile shows more than 400,000 distinct CDR3 sequences, around 15% of them singletons. This sample was also put to use in a study of yellow fever vaccine responses in identical twins.

Source material: CD4+ T cells sorted from blood. The receptors stem from a woman aged 18-29 years in good health.

This clonotype appeared many times. The rearrangement joins TRBV5-1 to TRBJ2-7, with D hard to call. Germline V gives CDR1 SGHRS, CDR2 YFSETQ. Trimming removed 0 bases from V and 5 bases from J, with 15 bases in between. The CDR3 is 15 residues long. This CDR3 is CASSLDGSWKDEQYF. The CDR3 DNA sequence: TGCGCCAGCAGCTTGGACGGTAGTTGGAAGGACGAGCAGTACTTC.

V is TRBV20-1 and J is TRBJ2-3, with 12 positions matching TRBD2. The CDR3 loop spans 15 amino acids. Germline V lookup: CDR1 DFQATT, CDR2 SNEGSKA (reference sequence). The ends lost 5 bases at V and 5 bases at J; junction bases unmatched: 8. In DNA form, the CDR3 reads TGCAGTGCTTCCCTAGCGGGGGGGCCAGTAGATACGCAGTATTTT. It is translated as CSASLAGGPVDTQYF.

V usage is TRBV3-1 and J usage is TRBJ2-7, with no clear D. This CDR3 has 14 amino acids. V shed 8 bases and J shed 0 bases, with 14 bases lying between them. Germline loops: CDR1 LGHDT, CDR2 YNNKEL (reference sequence). CDR3 protein: CASAPSGSSYEQYF. CDR3 sequence (DNA): TGTGCCAGCGCCCCTTCGGGTAGCTCCTACGAGCAGTACTTC.

This clonotype was detected only a few times. As DNA, the CDR3 is TGTGCCACCAGTGATTTAACCCAGGGGAGAGGAGTCACCGGGGAGCTGTTTTTT. This codes for CATSDLTQGRGVTGELFF. The chain employs TRBV24-1 and TRBJ2-2; possible D gene TRBD1, 6 bases. CDR1 and CDR2 (germline): KGHDR, SFDVKD. The germline V and J ends were trimmed by 1 base and 4 bases, with 18 bases remaining between them. CDR3 length equals 18 residues.

The sample holds a few counts of this clonotype. This chain links TRBV4-1 with TRBJ2-3, with TRBD2 as a possible D gene (7 bases). Germline V lookup: CDR1 MGHRA, CDR2 YSYEKL. The germline V and J ends were trimmed by 1 base and 5 bases, with 13 bases remaining between them. This CDR3 is 15 amino acids long. The chain's CDR3 is CASSQVAGAIDTQYF. The CDR3, as DNA: TGCGCCAGCAGCCAAGTGGCGGGGGCAATAGATACGCAGTATTTT.

This clonotype has a count of ten or more. The chain combines TRBV20-1 with TRBJ2-7, with D possibly matching TRBD1 (6 bases). Germline V lookup: CDR1 DFQATT, CDR2 SNEGSKA (reference sequence). V lost 5 bases, J lost 5 bases, and 16 bases lay in between. The CDR3 totals 13 residues. The CDR3 region is CSAGPPGTNEQYV. The CDR3 DNA reads as TGCAGTGCTGGGCCCCCCGGGACAAACGAGCAGTACGTC.

The chain combines TRBV5-1 with TRBJ2-2; a possible D gene is TRBD1 (6 bases). CDR3 length: 16 amino acids. The germline gives CDR1 SGHRS, CDR2 YFSETQ. V was shortened by 4 bases and J by 0 bases, with 13 bases between the two germline ends. The CDR3, as DNA: TGCGCCAGCAGCCTAGGGACACCCTCGAACACCGGGGAGCTGTTTTTT. Encoded protein: CASSLGTPSNTGELFF.

The chain has TRBV20-1 and TRBJ1-6; D is uncertain. Germline values: CDR1 DFQATT, CDR2 SNEGSKA (reference sequence). CDR3 size: 13 residues. Between the trimmed V and J ends, which lost 2 bases and 9 bases, there was a span of 11 bases. In DNA, the CDR3 is TGCAGTGCTAGACTTCATTGGAGTTCACCCCTCCACTTT. It codes for CSARLHWSSPLHF.

This clonotype was counted a few times. This sequence joins TRBV3-1 and TRBJ2-1, with D possibly being TRBD2 (5 bases). The CDR3 covers 15 residues. Trimming cost V 0 bases and J 10 bases, with 16 bases left between them. Germline lookup yields CDR1 LGHDT and CDR2 YNNKEL (reference sequence). The CDR3 loop reads CASSQDTVGSGEQFF. CDR3 in DNA: TGTGCCAGCAGCCAAGATACCGTAGGGAGCGGCGAGCAGTTCTTC.

The chain is built from TRBV7-6 and TRBJ2-1; D might be TRBD2 (6 bases). This CDR3 spans 14 amino acids. Germline V gene lookup returns CDR1 SGHVS and CDR2 FNYEAQ. V was trimmed by 2 bases and J by 8 bases, leaving 13 bases between them. The CDR3 DNA reads TGTGCCAGCAGCTTAAGAGGAGGGTTGGATGAGCAGTTCTTC. The encoded protein is CASSLRGGLDEQFF. The whole variable domain, filled in from reference TRBV7-6 and TRBJ2-1, reads GAGVSQSPRYKVTKRGQDVALRCDPISGHVSLYWYRQALGQGPEFLTYFNYEAQQDKSGLPNDRFSAERPEGSISTLTIQRTEQRDSAMYRCASSLRGGLDEQFFGPGTRLTVL.

The sample holds a few counts of this clonotype. This chain joins TRBV12-3 or TRBV12-4 and TRBJ2-1, with 12 positions matching TRBD2. The CDR3 has 16 residues. With V trimmed by 3 bases and J by 9 bases, 9 bases remained unmatched. DNA of the CDR3: TGTGCCAGCAGTTTGAGGACTAGCGGGAAATTGGGTGAGCAGTTCTTC. Its translation: CASSLRTSGKLGEQFF.

This rearrangement joins TRBV2 to TRBJ2-3; 7 bases fit TRBD2. The germline V gene encodes CDR1 SNHLY and CDR2 FYNNEI. Trimming cost V 0 bases and J 2 bases; bases outside gene matches: 5. CDR3 length: 16 amino acids. CDR3: CASSEAGLIPTDTQYF. The DNA of the CDR3 is TGTGCCAGCAGTGAAGCGGGACTAATCCCCACAGATACGCAGTATTTT.

The V and J genes are TRBV5-1 and TRBJ2-5; D perhaps matches TRBD1 (7 bases). The V and J ends lost 2 bases and 3 bases respectively, with 11 bases between them. The CDR3 loop spans 14 amino acids. Germline V gene lookup returns CDR1 SGHRS and CDR2 YFSETQ. In DNA form, the CDR3 reads TGCGCCAGCAGCTTTCAGGGGGGAAAAGAGACCCAGTACTTC. Protein sequence: CASSFQGGKETQYF. The whole variable domain, filled in from reference TRBV5-1 and TRBJ2-5, reads KAGVTQTPRYLIKTRGQQVTLSCSPISGHRSVSWYQQTPGQGLQFLFEYFSETQRNKGNFPGRFSGRQFSNSRSEMNVSTLELGDSALYLCASSFQGGKETQYFGPGTRLLVL.

The chain has TRBV7-3 and TRBJ2-1, with TRBD1 matching over 8 bases. The germline gives CDR1 SGHTA, CDR2 FQGTGA. After removal of 5 bases from V and 10 bases from J, the junction contained 13 bases not matched to a gene. The CDR3 is made up of 15 amino acids. The CDR3 protein is CASSHSGQGIREQFF. For the CDR3, the DNA is TGTGCCAGCAGCCATTCCGGACAGGGAATTCGGGAGCAGTTCTTC.

The table lists this clonotype with a few counts. For the CDR3, the DNA is TGTGCCACCAGCAGAGATCTAGACGGGAGGACCGGGGAGCTGTTTTTT. This codes for CATSRDLDGRTGELFF. The V and J genes are TRBV15 and TRBJ2-2; 7 bases match TRBD2. The CDR3 sequence is 16 residues long. The V segment lost 0 bases and the J segment 5 bases; nucleotides outside the gene matches: 6. Germline loops: CDR1 LNHNV, CDR2 YYDKDF (reference sequence).

The chain carries TRBV25-1 and TRBJ2-3; 7 positions agree with TRBD1. In germline, CDR1 is MGHDK, CDR2 SYGVNS. Losses at the gene ends were 6 bases for V and 6 bases for J; bases not matched to a gene: 6. The CDR3 spans 13 residues. The CDR3 is CASRQTGSDTQYF. The CDR3 DNA reads as TGTGCCAGCAGGCAGACAGGGTCTGATACGCAGTATTTT.